This is a list of T cell receptor beta chains from one sample in a study of blood T cell repertoires in COVID-19. Some clones are missing from TCRdb's copy, which holds only in-frame ones; the method was immunoSEQ multiplex PCR. The sample contains almost 350,000 clones, about 92% of which appear only once. Source material: peripheral blood. These TCRs come from a woman aged 55-70 years with COVID-19, enrolled during active disease. The CDR3 runs from the conserved cysteine through the conserved F or W. A D gene is named only where the DNA matches it firmly. Expanded clones are given a class, and other clones once, few, many or no size at all.

>.|.|TRBV5-4|TRBJ2-2
TGTGCCAGCAGCTTGGGCCCCAACGGGGCCGGGGAGCTGTTTTTT
CASSLGPNGAGELFF
>.|.|TRBV20-1|TRBJ2-5
TGCAGTGCTCGCAGAGAGACCCAGTACTTC
CSARRETQYF
>.|TRBD1|TRBV2|TRBJ2-5
TGTGCCAGCAGTGAGACAGGGGGCTGGGGGGAGACCCAGTACTTC
CASSETGGWGETQYF
>.|TRBD1|TRBV30|TRBJ1-5
TGTGCCTGGAGGGAACCAGGGACAGGGGCTCAGCCCCAGCATTTT
CAWREPGTGAQPQHF
>.|.|TRBV27|TRBJ2-5
TGTGCCAGCAGTTTTGGACTAACTCAGACCCAGTACTTC
CASSFGLTQTQYF
>.|.|TRBV12-3/TRBV12-4|TRBJ1-2
TGTGCCAGCAGCCTGGGGCCGGATGGCTACACCTTC
CASSLGPDGYTF
>.|TRBD1|TRBV19|TRBJ1-4
TGTGCCAGTAGTACCTCCGGGACAGCTAATGAAAAACTGTTTTTT
CASSTSGTANEKLFF
>.|TRBD2|TRBV19|TRBJ2-3
TGTGCCAGTCGTAGCGGGGGCCTCACAGATACGCAGTATTTT
CASRSGGLTDTQYF
>.|.|TRBV4-1|TRBJ2-7
TGCGCCAGCAGCTCGCCGGGGACAAGTGTCTACGAGCAGTACTTC
CASSSPGTSVYEQYF
>.|TRBD1|TRBV7-9|TRBJ2-1
TGTGCCAGCAGCTCCCGACAGGGTTCAAGCTCCTACAATGAGCAGTTCTTC
CASSSRQGSSSYNEQFF
>.|TRBD2|TRBV19|TRBJ2-2
TGTGCCAGTAGTATAGGGGTAGCGGGGGGGCGGATGAACACCGGGGAGCTGTTTTTT
CASSIGVAGGRMNTGELFF
>.|.|TRBV12-5|TRBJ2-2
TGTGCTAGTGGTTTCTTCCCGACAGGTAACACCGGGGAGCTGTTTTTT
CASGFFPTGNTGELFF
>.|.|TRBV28|TRBJ1-1
TGTGCCAGCAGTTTACCCGCGAGGTCCCCGAGTGAAGCTTTCTTT
CASSLPARSPSEAFF
>.|.|TRBV7-9|TRBJ1-2
TGTGCCAGCAGCCCTACAGGGACCTATGGCTACACCTTC
CASSPTGTYGYTF
>few|.|TRBV6-1|TRBJ1-6
TGTGCCAGCAGTGAAGAGGTAGGGGGATCACCCCTCCACTTT
CASSEEVGGSPLHF
>once|TRBD2|TRBV6-2/TRBV6-3|TRBJ2-5
TGTGCCAGCAGTCCATGGACTAGCGGGGGCCAAGAGACCCAGTACTTC
CASSPWTSGGQETQYF
>.|.|TRBV7-8|TRBJ2-5
TGTGCCAGCAGCTTTCAACGGGGAAGCCAAGAGACCCAGTACTTC
CASSFQRGSQETQYF
>.|.|TRBV6-1|TRBJ1-5
TGTGCCAGCAGTGAAGAGTTGGCAGTATTATCCCATCAGCCCCAGCATTTT
CASSEELAVLSHQPQHF
>.|TRBD1|TRBV9|TRBJ1-5
TGTGCCAGCAGCGTAGACGGCAGGGGGGAGAATCAGCCCCAGCATTTT
CASSVDGRGENQPQHF
>.|.|TRBV5-7|TRBJ1-5
TGTGCCAGCAGCTTTGATCCTGCAGGCGTCCTTAGCAATCAGCCCCAGCATTTT
CASSFDPAGVLSNQPQHF
>.|TRBD1|TRBV3-1/TRBV3-2|TRBJ2-7
TGTGCCAGCAGTGGACAGGACCATTCCTACGAGCAGTACTTC
CASSGQDHSYEQYF
>.|.|TRBV21-1|TRBJ2-3
TGTGCCAGCAGTGCGTTATATTTT
CASSALYF
>once|TRBD1|TRBV6-1|TRBJ2-7
TGTGCCAGCAGTGAAACTGACAGGGGACGCTACGAGCAGTACTTC
CASSETDRGRYEQYF
>.|.|TRBV3-1/TRBV3-2|TRBJ1-5
TGTGCCAGCAGCCCCCGACGGGATAATCAGCCCCAGCATTTT
CASSPRRDNQPQHF
>.|TRBD2|TRBV25-1|TRBJ2-5
TGTGCCAGCAGTGTTCAGCGGGGCGCCCTGGAGACCCAGTACTTC
CASSVQRGALETQYF
>once|.|TRBV6-6|TRBJ1-2
TGTGCCAGCAGTTACTCATTGCAGGGAATGGGTGGCTACACCTTC
CASSYSLQGMGGYTF
>.|.|TRBV6-1|TRBJ1-6
TGTGCCAGCAGTGAAGACTATTCACCCCTCCACTTT
CASSEDYSPLHF
>.|.|TRBV4-1|TRBJ2-3
TGCGCCAGCAGCGCTTTAATGGGCAGCACAGATACGCAGTATTTT
CASSALMGSTDTQYF
>.|.|TRBV18|TRBJ1-2
TGTGCCAGCTCACCCTCAGGGGCTTCAGGGGCTTCTGGGGGCTATGGCTACACCTTC
CASSPSGASGASGGYGYTF
>.|.|TRBV6-1|TRBJ2-3
TGTGCCAGCAGTGCTCCCTTTCAGTTAACGGGGGGCACAGATACGCAGTATTTT
CASSAPFQLTGGTDTQYF
>.|TRBD1|TRBV9|TRBJ2-3
TGTGCCAGCAGCGGAGGGACAGGGGAGGGCACAGATACGCAGTATTTT
CASSGGTGEGTDTQYF
>.|TRBD1|TRBV2|TRBJ2-2
TGTGCCAGCAGTGCAGGGGGAACCGGGGAGCTGTTTTTT
CASSAGGTGELFF
>.|TRBD2|TRBV9|TRBJ2-7
TGTGCCAGCAGCGGCAGCGGGGGGGCGGACGAGCAGTACTTC
CASSGSGGADEQYF
>.|TRBD2|TRBV5-4|TRBJ2-2
TGTGCCAGCAGCCCCCAGCGGGGGGGGGTCGGGGAGCTGTTTTTT
CASSPQRGGVGELFF
>.|.|TRBV28|TRBJ1-5
TGTGCCACCCGCGGGTCCTTTCAGCCCCAGCATTTT
CATRGSFQPQHF
>.|TRBD1|TRBV11-2|TRBJ1-4
TGTGCCAGCAGCACCCGACAGGGCACTAATGAAAAACTGTTTTTT
CASSTRQGTNEKLFF
>.|.|TRBV28|TRBJ1-1
TGTGCCAGCAGTTTGAATCAGGGAGGCACTGAAGCTTTCTTT
CASSLNQGGTEAFF
>.|TRBD2|TRBV29-1|TRBJ2-3
TGCAGCGCCGGCGGGAGGGGAGTGAACACAGATACGCAGTATTTT
CSAGGRGVNTDTQYF
>.|.|TRBV21-1|TRBJ2-7
TGTGCCAGCAGGCCCCGGGACAGGGTTAGCGAGCAGTACTTC
CASRPRDRVSEQYF
>.|.|TRBV27|TRBJ2-5
TGTGCCAGCAGTTTTTTTGGGACACATCAAGAGACCCAGTACTTC
CASSFFGTHQETQYF
>.|.|TRBV4-1|TRBJ1-1
TGCGCCAGCAGCCAAAACACAGGGCTCAACACTGAAGCTTTCTTT
CASSQNTGLNTEAFF
>once|TRBD1|TRBV28|TRBJ2-5
TGTGCCAGCAGTTCCACGGGACAGGGGGCGGCAGAGACCCAGTACTTC
CASSSTGQGAAETQYF
>once|.|TRBV27|TRBJ1-1
TGTGCCAGCAGTCTGGGACATGGGGCCGCTGAAGCTTTCTTT
CASSLGHGAAEAFF
>.|.|TRBV2|TRBJ2-7
TGTGCCGGCAAAACTCAGGGTCCATATTCCTACGAGCAGTACTTC
CAGKTQGPYSYEQYF
>.|TRBD2|TRBV2|TRBJ2-4
TGTGCCAGCAGTGAAGGTCATGCGGCGGGAGAAAACATTCAGTACTTC
CASSEGHAAGENIQYF
>.|TRBD2|TRBV5-1|TRBJ2-1
TGCGCCAGCAGCTTGGCGGGCGGGGGGGCCGCTGAGCAGTTCTTC
CASSLAGGGAAEQFF
>few|.|TRBV7-9|TRBJ1-5
TGTGCCAGCAGCACAGCATTCAATCAGCCCCAGCATTTT
CASSTAFNQPQHF
>.|TRBD2|TRBV24-1|TRBJ2-1
TGTGCCACCAGTGATACAGCGGGGGGGCGGAATGAGCAGTTCTTC
CATSDTAGGRNEQFF
>.|TRBD2|TRBV20-1|TRBJ2-1
TGCAGTGCTAGTTTGGGACTAGCGGGGGGAAGCAATGAGCAGTTCTTC
CSASLGLAGGSNEQFF
>.|TRBD1|TRBV12-5|TRBJ1-2
TGTGCTAGTGGACCCTTAAGGCTACAGGGGATCAACTATGGCTACACCTTC
CASGPLRLQGINYGYTF
>.|.|TRBV6-4|TRBJ1-1
TGTGCCAGCATGGCGCGGGACCCCCCCAAGAGGAACAGTGAAGCTTTCTTT
CASMARDPPKRNSEAFF
>few|.|TRBV6-5|TRBJ2-3
TGTGCCAGCAGACGCGGCGGGGCGGCAGATACGCAGTATTTT
CASRRGGAADTQYF
>.|.|TRBV18|TRBJ1-3
TGTGCCAGCTCACGGTCCTCGAGCTCTGGAAACACCATATATTTT
CASSRSSSSGNTIYF
>.|TRBD1|TRBV7-9|TRBJ1-1
TGTGCCAGCAGCTTATCAGGGGGCCTCACTGAAGCTTTCTTT
CASSLSGGLTEAFF
>.|.|TRBV19|TRBJ1-1
TGTGCCAGTAGGCCACAGAGGGAGAACACTGAAGCTTTCTTT
CASRPQRENTEAFF
>.|TRBD2|TRBV6-5|TRBJ2-7
TGTGCCAGCAGTCCCGGACTAGCGGGGGGGTACGAGCAGTACTTC
CASSPGLAGGYEQYF
>.|.|TRBV18|TRBJ1-1
TGTGCCAGCTCACCTACAGCAACGCGCACTGAAGCTTTCTTT
CASSPTATRTEAFF
>once|TRBD1|TRBV5-1|TRBJ1-1
TGCGCCAGCAGCTTGGGGGGACAGGGCGGTACTGAAGCTTTCTTT
CASSLGGQGGTEAFF
>.|TRBD2|TRBV5-8|TRBJ2-5
TGTGCCAGCAGCTTTCTAGCGGGGGGCCAAGAGACCCAGTACTTC
CASSFLAGGQETQYF
>.|TRBD1|TRBV2|TRBJ1-1
TGTGCCAGCAGTCGACAGGGAAGTAAGAACACTGAAGCTTTCTTT
CASSRQGSKNTEAFF